This T cell receptor (beta chain) emerged from a study of T cell responses to AZD1222 COVID-19 vaccine. Findings and caveats of the study: The donors showed a predominance of white British ancestry and of females, with possible underestimation of clonal diversity. Spike-specific TCR depth and breadth grew after two AZD1222 doses.

Profiled with immunoSEQ multiplex PCR; TCRdb holds only in-frame clones, not every one. The table includes some 83,000 clones, around 90% detected once. This clone showed up just once. Its antigen remains unknown. V was cut by 1 base and J by 1 base, with 10 bases left in between. The CDR3 sequence is 15 residues long. Germline CDR1 MGHRA, CDR2 YSYEKL. V is TRBV4-1 and J is TRBJ1-2; D is possibly TRBD1 (6 bases). The source is an adult in good health. The sample was peripheral blood, taken on day 0 of AZD1222 vaccination. This CDR3 is CASSQVTGYNYGYTF. For the CDR3, the DNA is TGCGCCAGCAGCCAAGTGACAGGTTATAACTATGGCTACACCTTC.